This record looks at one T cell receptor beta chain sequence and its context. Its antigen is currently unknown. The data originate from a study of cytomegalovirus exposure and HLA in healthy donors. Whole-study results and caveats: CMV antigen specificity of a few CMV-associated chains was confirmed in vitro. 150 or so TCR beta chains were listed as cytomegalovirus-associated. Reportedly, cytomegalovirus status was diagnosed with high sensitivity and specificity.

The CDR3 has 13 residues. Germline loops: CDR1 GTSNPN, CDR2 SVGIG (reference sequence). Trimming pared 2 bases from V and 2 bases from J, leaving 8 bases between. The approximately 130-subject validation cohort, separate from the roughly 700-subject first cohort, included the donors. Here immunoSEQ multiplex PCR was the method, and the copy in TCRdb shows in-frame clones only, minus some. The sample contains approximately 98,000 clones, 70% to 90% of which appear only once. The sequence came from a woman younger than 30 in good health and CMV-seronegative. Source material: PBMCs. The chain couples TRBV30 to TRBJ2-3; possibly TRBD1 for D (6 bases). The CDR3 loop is CAWSQGHTDTQYF. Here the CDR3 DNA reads TGTGCCTGGAGTCAGGGGCACACAGATACGCAGTATTTT.